This T cell receptor beta chain derives from a study of cytomegalovirus exposure and HLA in healthy donors (dated by TCRdb to 2016 to 2017). About the full investigation: An earlier analysis of some 500 of the donors reported more than 250 Gb of sequence data and some 120 million unique TCR beta sequences from 150 million to 200 million T cells. About 300 gigabases of sequencing data and tens of millions of unique TCR sequences made up an early release that covered 640 HLA-typed donors. Among the roughly 400 genotyped donors, approximately 81% belonged to the genetic ancestry cluster associated with self-reported Caucasian donors. The study aimed to test whether cataloging public T cell receptors could reveal signatures of past pathogen exposure. Using immunosequencing, the study profiled T cell repertoires from some 670 subjects and related those repertoires to cytomegalovirus serostatus. Besides the first cohort of 550 to 750 subjects, a separate validation cohort made up of roughly 120 different subjects was used. To predict cytomegalovirus infection status, the study brought together high-throughput TCR immunosequencing, statistical association of individual TCRs with disease status, and machine learning. In a later analysis, previously published TCR beta repertoires from 666 donors were re-analyzed and high-resolution HLA genotyping was added so that TCR occurrence patterns could be studied. Rather than using new phenotypic data, the later analysis identified candidate immune exposures from TCR beta sequences and from how often those sequences occurred across donors. An earlier analysis of approximately 580 of the donors used high-throughput TCR beta sequencing to judge whether each TCR beta V gene segment behaved as functional or pseudogenic. Donor age, sex, ethnicity and CMV serostatus were compiled together with the repertoire data. A later genetic analysis used genome-wide SNP genotypes for about three fifths of the 666 donors, treating that subset as a discovery cohort. Every repertoire in the discovery cohort had been generated on one and the same sequencing platform. Both class I and class II loci were covered by HLA typing, at four-digit resolution. The number of typed donors differed by locus: about 620-640 for A, B, C, DRB1 and DQB1; some 540 for DQA1; approximately 600 for DPA1; and around 490 for DPB1. Several DR-DQ haplotypes were handled as single units for association and clustering, since linkage in the cohort was strong. Across 300 to 400 genotyped donors of the cohort, an average of roughly 250,000 unique TCR beta nucleotide sequences per donor were sequenced, and roughly a sixth of those sequences were non-productive. The full study reports these points: For the cohort, immune exposure information was limited to CMV serostatus. In a later analysis, most CMV-associated TCR beta chains were found to appear HLA-restricted, with HLA associations seemingly driven largely by CMV exposure. Several of the top co-occurrence clusters appeared to be linked to parvovirus B19, influenza, CMV and Epstein-Barr virus, according to a later analysis. Because the 87-base-pair reads could not distinguish some IMGT-functional V segments, including TRBV6-2 and TRBV6-3, those segments were excluded. In an earlier analysis of a few hundred of the donors, most TCR beta V segments were observed in productive rearrangements about 87% or about 30% of the time, broadly matching IMGT annotations. A later analysis found that HLA-associated TCR beta chains were more clonally expanded and had lower generation probabilities than equally common non-associated chains. The classifier was reported to diagnose cytomegalovirus status with high specificity and sensitivity in both the original cohort and the validation cohort. Presence/absence analyses assumed roughly uniform sequencing depth across donors, an assumption that may not hold. The cohort was sequenced for TCR beta chains only, and without alpha or paired-chain data the features that could be detected were limited. In a later genetic analysis, fewer N-insertions in productive TCRs were reported among donors in an Asian-associated ancestry cluster than the 666-donor mean. In a later analysis, the rate of TCR association differed among HLA loci, with DRB1 alleles having the most associated TCRs and HLA-C alleles having the fewest. A total of 150 to 200 TCR beta chains were listed by the study as associated with cytomegalovirus. Because some donors lacked HLA typing at each locus, the association tests relied only on the typed subset. V-gene and J-gene trimming of TCR beta chains was associated with a missense DCLRE1C variant in a later genetic analysis, and the association was replicated in an independent cohort. Because counts were too low, some 17 rarely observed V segments, including chromosome 9 orphons, were left out of the earlier analysis of 587 of the donors. According to the authors, the approach could potentially be generalized to other disease states and immunological phenotypes. A later analysis associated 15,000 or so TCR beta sequences with specific HLA alleles at a false discovery rate of 0.05. In vitro tests confirmed that a few of the cytomegalovirus-associated TCR beta chains recognize cytomegalovirus antigens. Most TCR sequences were seen in very few donors, while some public TCRs were found in many individuals. A cluster of highly shared sequence variants was judged likely to represent a technical artifact of the sequencing pipeline. Correlated functional status among segregating V segments might reflect linkage disequilibrium, but an unknown experimental factor could not be ruled out. A further reported finding was that TCR beta sequences accurately predicted the HLA-A and HLA-B alleles for most subjects in the first cohort. When HLA alleles, especially DR and DQ, strongly co-occurred, TCR associations were difficult to assign to individual alleles.

Library generation was performed with the immunoSEQ multiplex PCR assay. For the multiplex PCR, a mixture combining 60 forward primers for TCR Vbeta segments and 13 reverse primers for TCR Jbeta segments was used. The CDR3 region of rearranged TCR beta genes was amplified from genomic DNA by a multiplex PCR assay. The Illumina HiSeq System was used to sequence the amplified TCR beta libraries as 87-base-pair reads. The original methods were these. In a later analysis, about 80 million unique TCR beta chains were counted across the 650 to 750 repertoires, and about 9.9 million of these chains were shared by at least two donors. To remove PCR and sequencing errors, raw reads were error-corrected and collapsed into unique sequences using a nearest-neighbor algorithm that merged closely related sequences. CDR3 sequences were aligned to IMGT reference sequences to assign V, D and J gene segments. For a sequence to be retained, a match of at least six nucleotides to both a V gene segment and a J gene segment was required. Rearrangements were classified as productive when the CDR3 lacked stop codons and remained in frame with V and J, and all other rearrangements were classified as non-productive. CDR3 was defined by IMGT convention, running from the second conserved V-encoded cysteine to the conserved J-encoded phenylalanine. The earlier analysis of 500 to 600 of the donors excluded sequences that lacked an unambiguous match to a single V gene segment. An earlier analysis of several hundred of the donors classified V segments as functional when productive rearrangements were above 56.7% and as segregating when the standard deviation between donors was above 5%. A statistical classification framework was built to diagnose cytomegalovirus status from the catalog of TCR beta chain sequences. In a later analysis, V and J genes were assigned by comparing TCR nucleotide sequences against IMGT/GENE-DB human TR gene sequences. Using the TCRdist pipeline, a later analysis assigned CDR3 sequences along with most-parsimonious VDJ recombination scenarios. A later analysis defined each TCR beta chain by its CDR3 amino acid sequence plus V-gene family, and excluded reads lacking a unique V-gene family. To address suspected cross-contamination and a sequencing artifact, a later analysis removed under 600 highly shared, low-generation-probability nucleotide sequences. In a later analysis, a clonal expansion index for each public chain was calculated from normalized within-repertoire ranks of inferred template counts. In a later analysis, generation probabilities were computed using a VDJ recombination model fitted to out-of-frame rearrangements, and the results were checked against IGoR. In a later analysis, hypergeometric tests were used to score TCR-TCR, TCR-HLA and TCR-CMV co-occurrence, with a repertoire-size bias correction applied to TCR pairs. A later analysis estimated false discovery rates by permuting HLA or CMV assignments 20 times. In a later analysis, co-occurring TCRs were grouped with DBSCAN, and TCRdist sequence similarity was added when clustering was performed within HLA-allele-positive subsets. Repertoires with fewer than 30,000 or more than 120,000 public chains, plus five repertoires with anomalous nucleotide sharing, were excluded from co-occurrence clustering. The table was pulled from immuneACCESS by TCRdb, which kept in-frame rearrangements only. Such tables lose some clones; where checked, under half of the loss comes from unresolved V genes, and the rest has no known cause. D and trimming were read from the DNA, whereas the V and J calls and clone size are those reported in that table. The sample records 90,000 to 120,000 clones, about 85% of which are singletons. The ten largest make up approximately 2.2% of the sample.

The cohort comprised around 700 healthy bone marrow donors. Cohort members were all nominally healthy when sampled, although unrecorded immune exposures were likely present. The donor was CMV seronegative and belonged to the group of 352 seronegative cohort members. A peripheral blood sample was collected from each donor, and TCR beta sequencing was performed on peripheral blood mononuclear cells. The Qiagen DNeasy Blood Extraction Kit was used to extract genomic DNA from the blood cell samples. In the case of this clone: Its antigen is currently not known. Base qualities are not at hand, and no much larger clone is one base apart.

The CDR3 covers 15 residues, taking in both the cysteine and the phenylalanine. CDR3 DNA is the only sequence kept; it has 45 bases, read in frame from the first base. Trimming at the junction amounts to 1 base on V and 5 bases on J, and the germline ends lie 12 bases apart. CDR1 SGHNT and CDR2 YYREEE were looked up in the germline V gene (reference sequence). The sample consisted of PBMCs. This chain is built from TRBV5-4 and TRBJ1-4; matching of 6 bases hints at TRBD1 as the D gene. The clonotype originates from a man younger than 40 in good health and CMV-seronegative. The CDR3 here reads CASSLLGHQNEKLFF. The sequenced DNA: TGTGCCAGCAGCTTGTTGGGACACCAAAATGAAAAACTGTTTTTT.